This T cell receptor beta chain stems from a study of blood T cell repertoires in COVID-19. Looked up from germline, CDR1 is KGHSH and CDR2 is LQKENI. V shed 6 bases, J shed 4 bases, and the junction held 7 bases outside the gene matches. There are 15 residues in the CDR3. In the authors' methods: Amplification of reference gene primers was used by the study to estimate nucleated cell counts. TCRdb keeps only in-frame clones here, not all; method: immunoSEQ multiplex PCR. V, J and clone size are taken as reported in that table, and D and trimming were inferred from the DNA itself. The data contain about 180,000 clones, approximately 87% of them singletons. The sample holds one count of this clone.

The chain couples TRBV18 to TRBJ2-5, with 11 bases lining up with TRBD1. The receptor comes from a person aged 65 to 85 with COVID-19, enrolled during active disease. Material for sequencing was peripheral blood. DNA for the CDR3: TGTGCCAGCTCCTTCGGACAGGGGGCTTTAGAGACCCAGTACTTC. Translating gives CASSFGQGALETQYF.